The 5 T cell receptor beta chains presented below share a single source sample, sequenced in a study of T cell clonality in common variable immunodeficiency. Study-wide points: In common variable immunodeficiency, TCR beta chains reportedly carried fewer deletions and N-nucleotide insertions.

Sequenced by immunoSEQ multiplex PCR; TCRdb stores in-frame clones only, minus some. This listing includes about 15,000 clones. No antigen has been assigned to these receptors. The source material was peripheral blood mononuclear cells. These receptors were taken from a human donor with common variable immunodeficiency.

On this clone itself: The read ends 3 residues shy of where the CDR3 ends; the end is completed using the germline J gene. This chain uses TRBV12-3 or TRBV12-4 with TRBJ2-4, with unresolved D. Deletions cut 4 bases from V and 2 bases from J, with 12 bases between. CDR3 length: 15 amino acids. This chain's CDR3 is CASSCPQCTKNIQYF. The CDR3 DNA, read in part, is TGTGCCAGCAGTTGTCCCCAGTGTACCAAAAACATT.

Points on this clone: The read ends 3 residues shy of where the CDR3 ends; the end is completed using the germline J gene. The chain links TRBV30 to TRBJ2-3; 10 bases fit TRBD2. The V and J ends lost 3 bases and 6 bases, in that order; junction bases with no gene match: 6. Germline lookup yields CDR1 GTSNPN and CDR2 SVGIG (reference sequence). This CDR3 is built from 14 residues. The covered CDR3 bases are TGTGCCTGGAGACCTAGCGGGAGCTCTGATACG. This sequence encodes CAWRPSGSSDT. In full, the CDR3 is CAWRPSGSSDTQYF. Full variable domain (rest looked up from reference TRBV30 and TRBJ2-3): SQTIHQWPATLVQPVGSPLSLECTVEGTSNPNLYWYRQAAGRGLQLLFYSVGIGQISSEVPQNLSASRPQDRQFILSSKKLLLSDSGFYLCAWRPSGSSDTQYFGPGTRLTVL.

By frequency, this clone is medium-sized. The read ends 3 residues early relative to the CDR3; the germline J gene fills the gap. The chain combines TRBV6-2 or TRBV6-3 with TRBJ2-7, with D unclear. CDR1 MNHEY and CDR2 SVGEGT come from the germline V gene. The ends were cut back, 8 bases at V and 2 bases at J, with 13 bases in the middle. The CDR3 sequence is 13 residues long. The sequenced part of the CDR3 DNA is TGTGCCAGCCTTGGGCCAAATCCCTACGAG. This encodes CASLGPNPYE. The complete CDR3 protein is CASLGPNPYEQYF.

A note on this clone: The read terminates 3 residues before the CDR3 end, so the remaining end is supplied by the germline J gene. The chain combines TRBV2 with TRBJ1-5; no clear D gene. CDR1 and CDR2 from the germline V gene are SNHLY and FYNNEI. V lost 5 bases and J lost 0, with 2 bases in between. This CDR3 has 12 amino acids. CDR3 bases read: TGTGCCAGCAGTTATAGCAATCAGCCC. It translates to CASSYSNQP. From start to end, the CDR3 is CASSYSNQPQHF. The variable domain in full, with the rest retrieved from reference TRBV2 and TRBJ1-5, is EPEVTQTPSHQVTQMGQEVILRCVPISNHLYFYWYRQILGQKVEFLVSFYNNEISEKSEIFDDQFSVERPDGSNFTLKIRSTKLEDSAMYFCASSYSNQPQHFGDGTRLSIL.

On this clone itself: The CDR3 end is not reached by the read, which stops 3 residues before it; the germline J gene fills it in. The chain employs TRBV19 and TRBJ2-3, with TRBD2 matching over 13 bases. Trimming at V came to 4 bases and at J to 3 bases, leaving 4 bases not matched to a gene. The CDR3 totals 16 residues. CDR1 is LNHDA, CDR2 SQIVND, per germline (reference sequence). The sequenced part of the CDR3 DNA is TGTGCCAGTAGTACCCGGACTAGCGGGAGTACAGATACG. This codes for CASSTRTSGSTDT. The CDR3 reads in full as CASSTRTSGSTDTQYF.